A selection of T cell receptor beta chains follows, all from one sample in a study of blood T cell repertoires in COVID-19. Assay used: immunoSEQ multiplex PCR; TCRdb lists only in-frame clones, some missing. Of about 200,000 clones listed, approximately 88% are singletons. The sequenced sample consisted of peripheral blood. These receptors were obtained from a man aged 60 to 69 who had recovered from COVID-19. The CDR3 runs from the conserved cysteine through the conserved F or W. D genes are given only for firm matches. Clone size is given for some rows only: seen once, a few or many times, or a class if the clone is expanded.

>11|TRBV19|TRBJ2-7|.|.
CASSMFGVQYF
TGTGCCAGTAGTATGTTCGGTGTGCAGTACTTC
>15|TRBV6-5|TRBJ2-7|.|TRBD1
CASSYSGTGFYEQYF
TGTGCCAGCAGTTACTCAGGGACAGGGTTCTACGAGCAGTACTTC
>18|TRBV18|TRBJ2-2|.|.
CASSPPPATGGNTGELFF
TGTGCCAGCTCACCGCCCCCGGCGACAGGCGGGAACACCGGGGAGCTGTTTTTT
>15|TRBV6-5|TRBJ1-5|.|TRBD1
CASRNWGQNNQPQHF
TGTGCCAGCAGGAACTGGGGACAGAACAATCAGCCCCAGCATTTT
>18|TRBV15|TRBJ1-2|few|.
CATSRDPGGPTINYGYTF
TGTGCCACCAGCAGAGATCCGGGGGGACCTACCATTAACTATGGCTACACCTTC
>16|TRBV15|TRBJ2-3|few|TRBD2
CATSSGGLASTDTQYF
TGTGCCACCAGCAGCGGGGGGTTAGCGAGCACAGATACGCAGTATTTT
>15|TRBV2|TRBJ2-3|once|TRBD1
CASRARTGRGDTQYF
TGTGCCAGCAGAGCCCGGACAGGCAGAGGGGATACGCAGTATTTT
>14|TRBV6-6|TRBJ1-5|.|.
CASSYGSALRPQHF
TGTGCCAGCAGTTACGGGAGTGCCCTAAGGCCCCAGCATTTT
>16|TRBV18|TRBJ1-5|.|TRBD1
CASSPLGTGTAQPQHF
TGTGCCAGCTCACCACTCGGGACAGGGACCGCTCAGCCCCAGCATTTT
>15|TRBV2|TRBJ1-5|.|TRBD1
CASRGTGVGNQPQHF
TGTGCCAGCAGGGGGACAGGGGTTGGGAATCAGCCCCAGCATTTT
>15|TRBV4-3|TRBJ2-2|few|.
CASSHTRSPTGELFF
TGCGCCAGCAGCCATACTAGGTCTCCCACCGGGGAGCTGTTTTTT
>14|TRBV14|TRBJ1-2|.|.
CASSQYNRADGYTF
TGTGCCAGCAGCCAGTATAACAGGGCGGATGGCTACACCTTC
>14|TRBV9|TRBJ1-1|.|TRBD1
CASSVTGTGGEAFF
TGTGCCAGCAGCGTGACCGGGACAGGGGGAGAAGCTTTCTTT
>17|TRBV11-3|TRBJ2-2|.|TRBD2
CASSSHHRGGRTGELFF
TGTGCCAGCAGCTCCCACCACCGGGGGGGCCGAACCGGGGAGCTGTTTTTT
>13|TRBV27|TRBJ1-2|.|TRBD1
CASPLQPGQFYTF
TGTGCCAGCCCCCTCCAGCCGGGACAGTTCTACACCTTC
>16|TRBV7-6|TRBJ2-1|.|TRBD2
CASSYLAGGGYNEQFF
TGTGCCAGCAGCTACCTAGCGGGAGGAGGATACAATGAGCAGTTCTTC
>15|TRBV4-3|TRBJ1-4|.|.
CASSQLAREEEKLFF
TGCGCCAGCAGCCAATTGGCCAGGGAGGAGGAAAAACTGTTTTTT
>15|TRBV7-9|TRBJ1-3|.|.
CASSPDRPSGNTIYF
TGTGCCAGCAGCCCCGACAGGCCCTCTGGAAACACCATATATTTT
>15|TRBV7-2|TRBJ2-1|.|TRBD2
CASSKSGTNHYEQFF
TGTGCCAGCAGCAAATCCGGGACTAATCATTATGAGCAGTTCTTC
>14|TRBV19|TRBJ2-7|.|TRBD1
CASSPTGFSYEQYF
TGTGCCAGTAGTCCGACAGGGTTCTCCTACGAGCAGTACTTC
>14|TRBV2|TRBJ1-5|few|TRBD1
CASSGTGGYQPQHF
TGTGCCAGCAGCGGAACAGGGGGGTATCAGCCCCAGCATTTT
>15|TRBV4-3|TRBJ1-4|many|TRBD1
CASSQDVRGSEKLFF
TGCGCCAGCAGCCAAGACGTCAGGGGGAGTGAAAAACTGTTTTTT
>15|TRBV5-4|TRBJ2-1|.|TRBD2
CASSLWTSGHNEQFF
TGTGCCAGCAGCTTGTGGACTAGCGGACACAATGAGCAGTTCTTC
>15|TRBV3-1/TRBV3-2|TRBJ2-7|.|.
CASSPGPSRPDEQYF
TGTGCCAGCAGTCCAGGCCCCTCCCGGCCCGACGAGCAGTACTTC
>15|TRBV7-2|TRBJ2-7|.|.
CASSLAVGAPLEQYF
TGTGCCAGCAGCTTAGCGGTTGGGGCCCCTCTGGAGCAGTACTTC
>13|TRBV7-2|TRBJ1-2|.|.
CASSPQSNYGYTF
TGTGCCAGCAGCCCACAGTCTAACTATGGCTACACCTTC
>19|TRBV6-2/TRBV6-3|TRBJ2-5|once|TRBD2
CASSGAYLTSGGHRETQYF
TGTGCCAGCAGCGGAGCTTATCTAACTAGCGGGGGTCATAGAGAGACCCAGTACTTC
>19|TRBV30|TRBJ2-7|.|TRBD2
CAWSVRGLREAPKIYEQYF
TGTGCCTGGAGTGTACGTGGTTTGCGGGAGGCTCCTAAAATCTACGAGCAGTACTTC
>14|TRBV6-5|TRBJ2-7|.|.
CASSYRGRSDEQYF
TGTGCCAGCAGTTACAGGGGAAGGTCGGACGAGCAGTACTTC